This T cell receptor (beta chain) was sequenced during a study of cytomegalovirus exposure and HLA in healthy donors. Overall study findings and caveats: A likely sequencing artifact accounted for one observed cluster of highly shared sequence variants. Reports described diagnosis of cytomegalovirus status by the classifier as highly specific and sensitive.

PCR involved 60 Vbeta and 13 Jbeta primers. Here immunoSEQ multiplex PCR was the method, and the copy in TCRdb shows in-frame clones only, minus some. The sample has 150,000 to 200,000 clones; roughly 78% are singletons. Comments on this clone: The antigen is not known.

Material for sequencing was PBMCs. The sequence derives from a man aged 40-49 years in good health and CMV-seropositive.

The CDR3 DNA sequence: TGTGCCAGCAGCCCCAGGGGGAGGAACGAGCAGTACTTC. Translated, it gives CASSPRGRNEQYF. The chain employs TRBV14 and TRBJ2-7; a weak D match, TRBD1 (7 bases). V lost 4 bases and J 5 bases, leaving 12 bases between the germline ends. CDR1 is SGHDN, CDR2 FVKESK, per germline. The CDR3 covers 13 residues.